Listed below are T cell receptor beta chains from one sample, sequenced in a study of cytomegalovirus exposure and HLA in healthy donors. The protocol was immunoSEQ multiplex PCR, while the TCRdb copy is restricted to in-frame clones and leaves out a portion. The data hold about 80,000 clones, with around 60% observed a single time. The sample was PBMCs. All receptors derive from a male donor in good health and CMV-seropositive. Each CDR3 is given with its conserved first and last residue. Each record gives: J gene, V gene, clone size, D gene, CDR3 DNA, CDR3 protein. The D gene is left open where the match is weak. Clone sizes are given selectively: once, few, many, or a class where the clone is expanded.

j_call: TRBJ1-2
v_call: TRBV5-4
clone_size: .
d_call: .
cdr3_nt: TGTGCCAGCAGCTACAACAGGGAATATGGCTACACCTTC
cdr3_aa: CASSYNREYGYTF

j_call: TRBJ2-7
v_call: TRBV7-2
clone_size: once
d_call: TRBD2
cdr3_nt: TGTGCCAGCAGCTTAGAGAGGCTAGCGGGGGGGCAAGAGCAGTACTTC
cdr3_aa: CASSLERLAGGQEQYF

j_call: TRBJ2-1
v_call: TRBV19
clone_size: .
d_call: TRBD1
cdr3_nt: TGTGCCAGTACCCACAGGGGTATGGATGAGCAGTTCTTC
cdr3_aa: CASTHRGMDEQFF

j_call: TRBJ1-3
v_call: TRBV9
clone_size: .
d_call: TRBD1
cdr3_nt: TGTGCCAGCAGCGCATGGGGACAGGGGGGAAACACCATATATTTT
cdr3_aa: CASSAWGQGGNTIYF

j_call: TRBJ2-5
v_call: TRBV7-2
clone_size: .
d_call: .
cdr3_nt: TGTGCCAGCAGCCCCTACGTGGGGGGAGAGACCCAGTACTTC
cdr3_aa: CASSPYVGGETQYF

j_call: TRBJ2-1
v_call: TRBV18
clone_size: few
d_call: .
cdr3_nt: TGTGCCAGCTCACCAAGAAACGGGGACAATGAGCAGTTCTTC
cdr3_aa: CASSPRNGDNEQFF

j_call: TRBJ2-5
v_call: TRBV27
clone_size: .
d_call: .
cdr3_nt: TGTGCCAGCAGTTCTGGACTACCCGGGGAGACCCAGTACTTC
cdr3_aa: CASSSGLPGETQYF

j_call: TRBJ2-1
v_call: TRBV5-1
clone_size: .
d_call: TRBD2
cdr3_nt: TGCGCCAGCAGCCCGATTAGCGGGAGCTCCTACAATGAGCAGTTCTTC
cdr3_aa: CASSPISGSSYNEQFF

j_call: TRBJ2-7
v_call: TRBV14
clone_size: .
d_call: TRBD2
cdr3_nt: TGTGCCAGCAGCCAAATGGGGCTAGCGGTGAGCGAGCAGTACTTC
cdr3_aa: CASSQMGLAVSEQYF

j_call: TRBJ2-1
v_call: TRBV5-1
clone_size: .
d_call: TRBD1
cdr3_nt: TGCGCCAGCAGCTCCTCCGGGACAGGTTACAACAATGAGCAGTTCTTC
cdr3_aa: CASSSSGTGYNNEQFF

j_call: TRBJ2-7
v_call: TRBV4-2
clone_size: .
d_call: TRBD1
cdr3_nt: TGTGCCAGCAGCCAAGAACCGGGACAGTTGAGCGAGCAGTACTTC
cdr3_aa: CASSQEPGQLSEQYF